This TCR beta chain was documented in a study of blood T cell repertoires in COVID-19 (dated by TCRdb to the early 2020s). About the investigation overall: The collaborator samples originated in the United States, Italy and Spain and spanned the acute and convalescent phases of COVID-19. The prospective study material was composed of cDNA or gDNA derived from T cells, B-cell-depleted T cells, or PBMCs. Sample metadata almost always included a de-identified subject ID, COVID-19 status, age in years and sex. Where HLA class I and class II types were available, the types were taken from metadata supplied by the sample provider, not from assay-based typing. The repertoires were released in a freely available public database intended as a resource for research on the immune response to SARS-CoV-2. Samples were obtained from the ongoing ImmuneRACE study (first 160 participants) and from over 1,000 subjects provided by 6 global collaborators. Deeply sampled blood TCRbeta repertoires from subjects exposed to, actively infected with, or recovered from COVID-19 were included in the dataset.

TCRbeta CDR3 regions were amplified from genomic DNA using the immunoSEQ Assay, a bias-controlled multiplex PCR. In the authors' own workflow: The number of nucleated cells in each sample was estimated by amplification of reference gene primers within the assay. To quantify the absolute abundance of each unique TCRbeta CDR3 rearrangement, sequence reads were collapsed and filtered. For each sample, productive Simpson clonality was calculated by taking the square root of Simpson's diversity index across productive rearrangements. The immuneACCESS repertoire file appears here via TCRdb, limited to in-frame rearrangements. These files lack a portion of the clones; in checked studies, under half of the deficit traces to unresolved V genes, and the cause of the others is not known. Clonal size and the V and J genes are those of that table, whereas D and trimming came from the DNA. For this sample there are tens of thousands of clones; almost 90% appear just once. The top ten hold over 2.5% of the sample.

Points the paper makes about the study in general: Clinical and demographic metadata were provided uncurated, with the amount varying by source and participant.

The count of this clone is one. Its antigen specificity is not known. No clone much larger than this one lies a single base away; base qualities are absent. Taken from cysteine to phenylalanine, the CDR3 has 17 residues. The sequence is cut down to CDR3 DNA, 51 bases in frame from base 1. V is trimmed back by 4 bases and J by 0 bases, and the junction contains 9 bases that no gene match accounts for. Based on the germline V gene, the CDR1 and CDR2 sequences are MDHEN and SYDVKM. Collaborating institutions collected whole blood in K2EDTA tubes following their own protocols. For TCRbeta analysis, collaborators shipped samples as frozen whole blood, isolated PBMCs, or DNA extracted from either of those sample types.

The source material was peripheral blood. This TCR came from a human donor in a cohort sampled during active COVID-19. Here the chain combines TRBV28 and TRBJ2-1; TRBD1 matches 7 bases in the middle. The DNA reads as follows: TGTGCCAGCAGTTCCCGAACAGGGGCGGTCTCCTACAATGAGCAGTTCTTC. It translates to CASSSRTGAVSYNEQFF.